The rows below give T cell receptor beta chains drawn from one sample of a study of blood T cell repertoires in COVID-19. The repertoire was sequenced with immunoSEQ multiplex PCR; TCRdb's copy has only in-frame clones and lacks some. The table lists fewer than 250,000 clones, roughly 84% of them singletons. Sequenced input: PBMCs or T cells enriched from blood (not recorded which). These TCRs come from a woman aged 25 to 39 who had been exposed to COVID-19. The conserved cysteine and the conserved F or W are not part of the CDR3 here. The D gene is left open where the match is weak.

D: -
length: 8
V: TRBV20-1
J: TRBJ1-2
CDR3: SARAAGYT

D: -
length: 11
V: TRBV6-5
J: TRBJ1-1
CDR3: ASSPGAGGEAF

D: TRBD1
length: 15
V: TRBV3-1/TRBV3-2
J: TRBJ2-7
CDR3: ASSRDLGTASSYEQY

D: TRBD2
length: 13
V: TRBV28
J: TRBJ2-3
CDR3: ASSSLAGGPDTQY

D: -
length: 11
V: TRBV14
J: TRBJ1-6
CDR3: ASRPRTYSPLH

D: -
length: 12
V: TRBV9
J: TRBJ1-6
CDR3: ASNSGRENSPLH

D: TRBD1
length: 14
V: TRBV27
J: TRBJ1-2
CDR3: ASSPSTGYILTGYT

D: TRBD2
length: 13
V: TRBV7-9
J: TRBJ2-7
CDR3: ASSLSGAGGPEQY

D: TRBD1
length: 14
V: TRBV24-1
J: TRBJ2-3
CDR3: ATSDPGQGSTDTQY

D: -
length: 13
V: TRBV7-2
J: TRBJ2-3
CDR3: ASSLGPGIPDTQY

D: TRBD1
length: 14
V: TRBV19
J: TRBJ1-3
CDR3: ASSAGQAISGNTIY

D: TRBD1
length: 14
V: TRBV19
J: TRBJ2-7
CDR3: ASSIRMPSGGDEQY

D: -
length: 13
V: TRBV7-3
J: TRBJ1-1
CDR3: ASSPMAGENTEAF

D: -
length: 8
V: TRBV6-5
J: TRBJ1-1
CDR3: ASRTGKAF

D: -
length: 11
V: TRBV5-1
J: TRBJ2-7
CDR3: ASARGATYEQY

D: TRBD1
length: 12
V: TRBV5-8
J: TRBJ1-4
CDR3: ASSTDRGREKLF

D: TRBD2
length: 14
V: TRBV10-2
J: TRBJ2-5
CDR3: ASRETSGGWGETQY

D: TRBD1
length: 12
V: TRBV9
J: TRBJ1-4
CDR3: ATDIGRGREKLF

D: TRBD1
length: 13
V: TRBV15
J: TRBJ2-3
CDR3: ATSWNRGPTDTQY

D: -
length: 11
V: TRBV14
J: TRBJ2-1
CDR3: ASSQAGDNEQF

D: -
length: 12
V: TRBV7-9
J: TRBJ1-2
CDR3: ASHANPGGYGYT

D: -
length: 15
V: TRBV18
J: TRBJ1-3
CDR3: ASSPNPTPLSGNTIY

D: -
length: 18
V: TRBV6-2/TRBV6-3
J: TRBJ2-4
CDR3: ASSYSFLSTDYLAKNIQY

D: TRBD1
length: 13
V: TRBV6-4
J: TRBJ1-4
CDR3: ASSNRTGRFEKLF

D: -
length: 13
V: TRBV2
J: TRBJ1-5
CDR3: ASSRQDSINQPQH

D: TRBD1
length: 14
V: TRBV6-5
J: TRBJ2-7
CDR3: ASSYHRDRGAYEQY

D: -
length: 9
V: TRBV20-1
J: TRBJ1-4
CDR3: SASTAEKLF

D: -
length: 11
V: TRBV6-5
J: TRBJ2-7
CDR3: ASSYSRTYEQY

D: -
length: 13
V: TRBV19
J: TRBJ2-3
CDR3: ASSPIRMGAYLQY

D: TRBD1
length: 13
V: TRBV2
J: TRBJ1-1
CDR3: ASKTGGAQNTEAF

D: TRBD1
length: 11
V: TRBV30
J: TRBJ1-1
CDR3: AWRQGAWTEAF

D: TRBD1
length: 12
V: TRBV3-1/TRBV3-2
J: TRBJ1-4
CDR3: ASSLQGSSEKLF

D: TRBD1
length: 11
V: TRBV29-1
J: TRBJ1-2
CDR3: SVRVTGTGEGT

D: TRBD1
length: 12
V: TRBV6-2/TRBV6-3
J: TRBJ1-1
CDR3: ASSYPDRGTEAF

D: -
length: 13
V: TRBV18
J: TRBJ1-4
CDR3: ASSPGAGKDEKLF

D: -
length: 17
V: TRBV11-2
J: TRBJ2-1
CDR3: ASSLDSPRVLIWNNEQF

D: -
length: 12
V: TRBV19
J: TRBJ1-1
CDR3: ASSIGRQNTEAF

D: -
length: 14
V: TRBV6-5
J: TRBJ2-1
CDR3: ASSYSQGINYNEQF

D: -
length: 13
V: TRBV30
J: TRBJ2-5
CDR3: AWSVGGESRETQY

D: -
length: 11
V: TRBV12-3/TRBV12-4
J: TRBJ1-2
CDR3: ASSLGGNYGYT

D: -
length: 18
V: TRBV21-1
J: TRBJ2-6
CDR3: ASSKERRQGARSGANVLT

D: -
length: 11
V: TRBV10-2
J: TRBJ2-4
CDR3: ASSEVGLDIQY